This T cell receptor (beta chain) emerged from a study of cytomegalovirus exposure and HLA in healthy donors. There are 14 residues in the CDR3. V was shortened by 2 bases and J by 1 base, with 8 bases between the two germline ends. Per germline, CDR1 SGHTA and CDR2 FQGNSA. A multiplex PCR was run with 60 Vbeta primers and 13 Jbeta primers. Here immunoSEQ multiplex PCR was the method, and the copy in TCRdb shows in-frame clones only, minus some. The table lists 150,000 to 200,000 clones, around 79% of them singletons. The clonotype comes from a woman in her 50s in good health and CMV-seronegative. V gene TRBV7-2 combines with J gene TRBJ2-5; no clear D. The sequencing input was PBMCs. CDR3 in amino acids: CASSLRRLQETQYF. DNA for the CDR3: TGTGCCAGCAGCTTAAGGCGGCTCCAAGAGACCCAGTACTTC.